A single sample is the source of the 25 T cell receptor beta chains below, sequenced in a study of identical twins. TCRdb processed the 5' RACE reads anew with MiXCR; each CDR3 protein has one entry. The sample records some 630,000 distinct CDR3 sequences, 7% to 7.5% being singletons. Separately, the same data were catalogued under a study of yellow fever vaccine responses in identical twins.

The sequencing sample was made of PBMCs. Source of these receptors: a woman between 18 and 30 years old in good health.

This clonotype has more than one count but fewer than ten. The rearrangement links TRBV18 to TRBJ1-6; tentatively, D is TRBD1 (6 bases). V was pared by 3 bases and J by 9 bases, with 15 bases between. CDR1 and CDR2 (germline): KGHSH, LQKENI. The CDR3 loop spans 15 amino acids. The CDR3 DNA reads TGTGCCAGCTCACCGACCACAGGGTTCTTTTCACCCCTCCACTTT. It is translated as CASSPTTGFFSPLHF.

The rearrangement uses TRBV6-1 and TRBJ2-3, with 10 bases matching TRBD2. Trimming took 3 bases from V and 1 from J; bases not matched to a gene: 7. This CDR3 comprises 17 residues. Germline CDR1 reads MNHNS; CDR2 reads SASEGT. The CDR3 region is CASSDGEREGGTDTQYF. As DNA, the CDR3 is TGTGCCAGCAGTGATGGGGAGCGGGAGGGGGGCACAGATACGCAGTATTTT.

This chain uses TRBV12-3 or TRBV12-4 with TRBJ1-4; no reliable D call. V lost 2 bases, J lost 5 bases, and 18 bases lay in between. This CDR3 region has 17 residues. CDR3 loop: CASSLNFLPTANEKLFF. CDR3 nucleotide sequence: TGTGCCAGCAGTTTAAACTTCCTTCCGACTGCAAATGAAAAACTGTTTTTT.

This clonotype was seen repeatedly, ten times or more. J is TRBJ1-2 and V is TRBV27, with D unresolved. Germline V lookup: CDR1 MNHEY, CDR2 SMNVEV (reference sequence). This CDR3 is 15 amino acids long. V was shortened by 3 bases and J by 0 bases, with 11 bases between the two germline ends. The CDR3 region has the DNA TGTGCCAGCAGTTTGGAGGGCCTCCCTAACTATGGCTACACCTTC. This gives the protein CASSLEGLPNYGYTF.

V and J are TRBV9 and TRBJ2-6; the D is unclear. Looked up from germline, CDR1 is SGDLS and CDR2 is YYNGEE. The germline V and J ends were trimmed by 4 bases and 6 bases, with 20 bases remaining between them. The CDR3 runs to 17 residues. Here the CDR3 DNA reads TGTGCCAGCAGCTCAGGTCTCCCCCTCTTACAGGCCAACGTCCTGACTTTC. Translating it yields CASSSGLPLLQANVLTF.

This clonotype was detected a few times. The V gene is TRBV28, the J gene TRBJ1-4; D remains ambiguous. This CDR3 contains 14 residues. Per the germline V gene, CDR1 is MDHEN and CDR2 is SYDVKM. V lost 5 bases and J 8 bases, leaving 15 bases between the germline ends. The CDR3 spells CASSLKGGVEKLFF. The CDR3 DNA is TGTGCCAGCAGTCTGAAGGGTGGTGTGGAAAAACTGTTTTTT.

There are many counts of this clonotype. The chain links TRBV6-5 to TRBJ2-4; unclear D gene. There are 11 residues in the CDR3. Trimming shortened V by 2 bases and J by 10 bases, and 6 bases separated the two germline ends. CDR1 is MNHEY, CDR2 SVGAGI, per germline. This chain's CDR3 is CASSYGPIQYF. In DNA form, the CDR3 reads TGTGCCAGCAGTTACGGACCTATTCAGTACTTC.

In this sample, this clonotype turned up a few times. This chain uses TRBV29-1 with TRBJ2-5; a weak D match, TRBD2 (5 bases). CDR3 length equals 12 residues. CDR1 SQVTM and CDR2 ANQGSEA come from the germline V gene. The V end lost 7 bases, the J end lost 1 base, and 10 bases lay between the germline ends. CDR3 amino acids: CSAWGVQETQYF. The CDR3 DNA is TGCAGCGCCTGGGGAGTCCAAGAGACCCAGTACTTC.

The chain combines TRBV4-1 with TRBJ2-1; D is ambiguous. The CDR3 consists of 17 residues. The V end was cut by 1 base, the J end by 0 bases, with 13 bases between. Germline CDR1 MGHRA, CDR2 YSYEKL. The CDR3 sequence is CASSQVGTRSSYNEQFF. The CDR3, as DNA: TGCGCCAGCAGCCAAGTGGGCACGCGGAGCTCCTACAATGAGCAGTTCTTC.

This clonotype was counted at least ten times. The chain recombines TRBV6-1 with TRBJ2-7; D not resolved. This CDR3 contains 12 residues. The germline gives CDR1 MNHNS, CDR2 SASEGT. The CDR3 spells CATARVSYEQYV. CDR3 sequence (DNA): TGTGCTACAGCCCGGGTTAGCTACGAGCAGTACGTC.

This clonotype came up many times. The chain has TRBV12-3 or TRBV12-4 and TRBJ2-1; 11 positions match TRBD2. This CDR3 contains 16 residues. Trimming took 3 bases from V and 10 from J; bases not matched to a gene: 11. The DNA for the CDR3 is TGTGCCAGCAGTTTGGCGAGACTAGCGGGGAGTCCGGAGCAGTTCTTC. It encodes CASSLARLAGSPEQFF.

The chain is built from TRBV24-1 and TRBJ2-1; 8 nucleotides align to TRBD2. The trim removed 1 base at V and 9 bases at J, leaving 13 bases unmatched. Germline V gives CDR1 KGHDR, CDR2 SFDVKD. The CDR3 sequence is 17 residues long. In DNA, the CDR3 is TGTGCCACCAGTGATTTTGGCGGGGGGCCCCACGGTATTGAGCAGTTCTTC. Translated: CATSDFGGGPHGIEQFF.

The chain employs TRBV5-4 and TRBJ2-5; TRBD2 aligns across 7 bases. The CDR3 spans 15 residues. CDR1 and CDR2 from the germline V gene are SGHNT and YYREEE (reference sequence). J was trimmed by 1 base and V by 4 bases; bases with no gene match: 7. The CDR3 bases are TGTGCCAGCAGCCCCCTCAGCGGGGCCCAAGAGACCCAGTACTTC. Its translation is CASSPLSGAQETQYF.

The rearrangement links TRBV7-9 to TRBJ2-1; D is perhaps TRBD1 (5 bases). V was pared by 5 bases and J by 3 bases, with 17 bases between. The CDR3 is 16 amino acids. CDR1 SEHNR and CDR2 FQNEAQ come from the germline V gene (reference sequence). The CDR3 protein is CASSPTGAVRYNEQFF. CDR3 nucleotides: TGTGCCAGCAGCCCCACTGGGGCGGTCCGCTACAATGAGCAGTTCTTC.

This chain links TRBV5-5 with TRBJ1-2; D gene unclear. V dropped 2 bases and J dropped 0 bases, with 17 bases sitting between them. CDR1 SGHKS and CDR2 YYEKEE come from the germline V gene (reference sequence). This CDR3 comprises 17 residues. The CDR3 spells CASSFSRTLLANYGYTF. The DNA for the CDR3 is TGTGCCAGCAGCTTTTCTAGGACCTTGCTGGCTAACTATGGCTACACCTTC.

The chain joins TRBV15 to TRBJ2-1; D is perhaps TRBD1 (6 bases). The CDR3 is 16 residues long. Germline loops: CDR1 LNHNV, CDR2 YYDKDF (reference sequence). V lost 0 bases to trimming and J lost 3 bases, with 12 bases between them. Written as DNA, the CDR3 is TGTGCCACCAGCAGAGATATTGGGGGCGGCTACAATGAGCAGTTCTTC. As protein: CATSRDIGGGYNEQFF.

The chain links TRBV11-2 to TRBJ2-1; weak D call: TRBD2 (6 bases). V lost 6 bases and J lost 1, with 22 bases in between. This CDR3 has 18 amino acids. The germline CDR1 and CDR2 sequences are SGHAT and FQNNGV. The CDR3 nucleotides read TGTGCCAGCAGGAGGTACGGTAGCGGAGCCGAATCCTACAATGAGCAGTTCTTC. Translation: CASRRYGSGAESYNEQFF.

This clonotype was counted a few times. The genes are TRBV12-3 or TRBV12-4 and TRBJ2-2; D possibly uses TRBD1 or TRBD2 (5 bases each). CDR3 length: 15 amino acids. Trimming stripped 6 bases from V and 4 bases from J, with 15 bases between. This CDR3 reads CASRSGTQGTGELFF. In DNA form, the CDR3 reads TGTGCCAGCAGATCCGGGACCCAAGGCACCGGGGAGCTGTTTTTT.

This clonotype was observed a few times. The chain employs TRBV15 and TRBJ1-1, with D hard to call. The V end was cut by 5 bases, the J end by 3 bases, with 10 bases between. The CDR3 consists of 13 residues. The germline V gene has CDR1 LNHNV and CDR2 YYDKDF (reference sequence). In DNA form, the CDR3 reads TGTGCCACCAGCTGGGCGGTAGACACTGAAGCTTTCTTT. It is translated as CATSWAVDTEAFF.

The chain joins TRBV20-1 to TRBJ2-1, with 7 bases identical to TRBD1. The germline gives CDR1 DFQATT, CDR2 SNEGSKA (reference sequence). CDR3 length equals 13 residues. The CDR3: CSLDRVAYNEQFF. The CDR3 bases are TGCAGCTTAGACAGGGTGGCCTACAATGAGCAGTTCTTC.

The V and J genes are TRBV6-6 and TRBJ1-2, with a possible D match to TRBD1 (5 bases). Between the trimmed V and J ends, which lost 6 bases and 1 base, there was a span of 6 bases. The germline V gene has CDR1 MNHNY and CDR2 SVGAGI (reference sequence). The CDR3 extends over 12 amino acids. In DNA, the CDR3 is TGTGCCAGCAGCGGACATAACTATGGCTACACCTTC. Its translation is CASSGHNYGYTF.

This sequence joins TRBV7-9 and TRBJ2-5, with 7 bases lining up with TRBD1. The CDR3 is 14 amino acids. CDR1 and CDR2 (germline): SEHNR, FQNEAQ (reference sequence). J lost 3 bases, V lost 5 bases, and 6 bases had no gene match. CDR3 loop: CASSQGTAEETQYF. The CDR3 nucleotides read TGTGCCAGCAGCCAGGGGACAGCCGAAGAGACCCAGTACTTC.

In this sample, this clonotype turned up many times. This sequence joins TRBV7-3 and TRBJ2-3, with D unclear. Deletions cut 0 bases from V and 2 bases from J, with 9 bases between. The CDR3 consists of 15 residues. Germline CDR1 SGHTA, CDR2 FQGTGA. CDR3 loop: CASSLTGLVTDTQYF. DNA of the CDR3: TGTGCCAGCAGCTTAACGGGTCTTGTCACAGATACGCAGTATTTT. Complete variable domain (other parts from reference TRBV7-3 and TRBJ2-3): GAGVSQTPSNKVTEKGKYVELRCDPISGHTALYWYRQSLGQGPEFLIYFQGTGAADDSGLPNDRFFAVRPEGSVSTLKIQRTERGDSAVYLCASSLTGLVTDTQYFGPGTRLTVL.

The J gene is TRBJ1-2, the V gene TRBV5-1, with TRBD1 matching 10 bases. The germline V gene encodes CDR1 SGHRS and CDR2 YFSETQ. There are 14 residues in the CDR3. V gave up 4 bases and J gave up 3 bases; unmatched junction bases: 3. CDR3 nucleotides: TGCGCCAGCAGCCAAGGGACAGGGGACTATGGCTACACCTTC. It encodes CASSQGTGDYGYTF.

This clonotype has more than one count but fewer than ten. CDR3 in DNA: TGTGCCAGCAGCAAAGGACGGTACTATGGCTACACCTTC. Residues: CASSKGRYYGYTF. The chain recombines TRBV12-3 or TRBV12-4 with TRBJ1-2; D gene ambiguous. The CDR3 is made up of 13 amino acids. V lost 6 bases and J lost 3, with 11 bases in between.